This section outlines one T cell receptor beta chain sequence together with its context. Its specificity is not known. This entry is derived from a study of cytomegalovirus exposure and HLA in healthy donors. Findings and limits, study-wide: A list of approximately 160 TCR beta chains associated with cytomegalovirus was given. Clusters of TCRs from the first cohort tended to co-occur in the 120 or so validation repertoires (as a later analysis found). The classifier was said to identify cytomegalovirus status with high specificity and sensitivity.

The repertoire was sequenced with immunoSEQ multiplex PCR; TCRdb's copy has only in-frame clones and lacks some. The data show some 170,000 clones, around nine tenths seen once. The germline gives CDR1 LGHNA, CDR2 YSLEER. The V end was cut by 0 bases, the J end by 12 bases, with 15 bases between. The CDR3 sequence is 14 residues long. The gene calls are TRBV4-3 and TRBJ2-1; D call uncertain. This TCR was sampled from a man between 18 and 35 years old in good health and CMV-seropositive. Sequencing used PBMCs. CDR3: CASSQDGPRPRQFF. The CDR3 DNA sequence: TGCGCCAGCAGCCAAGATGGCCCGAGGCCCCGGCAGTTCTTC.